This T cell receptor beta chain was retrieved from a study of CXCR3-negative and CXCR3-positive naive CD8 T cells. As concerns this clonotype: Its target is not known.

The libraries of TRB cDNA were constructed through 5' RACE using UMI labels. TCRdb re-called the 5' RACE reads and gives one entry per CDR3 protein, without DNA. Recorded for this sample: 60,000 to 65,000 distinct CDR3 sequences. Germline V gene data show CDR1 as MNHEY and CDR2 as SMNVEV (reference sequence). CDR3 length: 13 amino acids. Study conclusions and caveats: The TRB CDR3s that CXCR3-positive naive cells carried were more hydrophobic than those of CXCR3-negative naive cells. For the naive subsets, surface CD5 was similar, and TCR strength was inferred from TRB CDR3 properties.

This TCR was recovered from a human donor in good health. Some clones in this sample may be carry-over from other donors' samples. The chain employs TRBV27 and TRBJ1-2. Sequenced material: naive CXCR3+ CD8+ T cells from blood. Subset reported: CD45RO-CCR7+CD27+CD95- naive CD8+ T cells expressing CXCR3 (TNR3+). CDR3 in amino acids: CASSYGTRYGYTF.